The entry below gives a single T cell receptor (beta chain) sequence along with its context. Its specificity is unknown. Method: immunoSEQ multiplex PCR; TCRdb's copy keeps in-frame clones and lacks some. This table has 160,000 or so clones, 90% to 95% appearing once. This CDR3 has 16 residues. The germline CDR1 and CDR2 sequences are MDHEN and SYDVKM. With V trimmed by 6 bases and J by 2 bases, 10 bases remained unmatched. This record belongs to a study of T cell responses to AZD1222 COVID-19 vaccine. Broader study findings: In a largely white British group with more females than males, clonal diversity was possibly underestimated. Only a handful of AZD1222 recipients tested seropositive at baseline. Targets within unmutated variant regions were reportedly found for nearly half of spike-specific TCRs.

The TCR was taken from an adult in good health. Sequenced material: peripheral blood, taken on day 0 of AZD1222 vaccination. This chain links TRBV28 with TRBJ2-3; 8 nucleotides match TRBD2. The CDR3 loop is CASRPTPLADTDTQYF. The CDR3 DNA reads TGTGCCAGCAGGCCAACCCCACTAGCGGACACAGATACGCAGTATTTT.